One and the same sample provided the 21 T cell receptor beta chains below, sequenced in a study of OX40 agonist ivuxolimab in advanced cancers. Here immunoSEQ multiplex PCR was the method, and the copy in TCRdb shows in-frame clones only, minus some. The repertoire holds around 87,000 clones, with 94% as singletons. The input for sequencing was CD4+ or CD8+ T cells sorted from blood, taken in a trial of the OX40 agonist ivuxolimab. The receptors stem from an adult with an advanced solid tumor such as melanoma, head and neck, liver or kidney cancer.

The J gene is TRBJ2-3, the V gene TRBV29-1; 12 bases line up with TRBD2. Germline values: CDR1 SQVTM, CDR2 ANQGSEA. The length of the CDR3 is 16 residues. J lost 2 bases, V lost 5 bases, and 8 bases had no gene match. The CDR3 nucleotides are TGCAGCGTTACAAGGACTAGCGGGGCCCACACAGATACGCAGTATTTT. Its protein is CSVTRTSGAHTDTQYF.

This clone was recorded only once. This rearrangement joins TRBV6-4 to TRBJ1-5; tentatively, D is TRBD1 (6 bases). Trimming shortened V by 3 bases and J by 8 bases, and 20 bases separated the two germline ends. CDR3 size: 16 residues. Germline CDR1 reads MRHNA; CDR2 reads SNTAGT. In DNA, the CDR3 is TGTGCCAGCAGTGATAGGGTGGGGGGCCCTAGGGAGCCCCAGCATTTT. Translation gives CASSDRVGGPREPQHF.

The chain has TRBV4-2 and TRBJ2-5; possibly TRBD2 for D (6 bases). The end of the DNA fits TRBJ2-7 better, so the J call may be wrong. This CDR3 region has 14 residues. Germline CDR1 is LGHNA and CDR2 is YNFKEQ. CDR3 coding DNA: TGTGCCAGCAGCCCAACAAACGGGGGTTACGAGCAGTACTTC. Protein sequence: CASSPTNGGYEQYF.

V usage is TRBV6-6 and J usage is TRBJ2-7, with D perhaps assigned TRBD1 or TRBD2 (5 bases each). The CDR3 consists of 11 residues. CDR1 and CDR2 from the germline V gene are MNHNY and SVGAGI (reference sequence). Trimming pared 2 bases from V and 6 bases from J, leaving 5 bases between. The CDR3 loop reads CASSYGGEQYF. CDR3 bases: TGTGCCAGCAGTTACGGGGGCGAGCAGTACTTC.

Concerning this clone itself: The junction shows a germline mismatch at one end, possibly a read error. The V and J genes are TRBV5-1 and TRBJ2-1; D is perhaps TRBD2 (5 bases). The CDR3 is made up of 14 amino acids. Looked up from germline, CDR1 is SGHRS and CDR2 is YFSETQ. Here the CDR3 reads CASSLRRSSNEQFF. CDR3 nucleotides: TGCGCCAGCAGCTTACGGAGGTCCTCCAATGAGCAGTTCTTC.

This clone was counted a single time. The V and J genes are TRBV27 and TRBJ2-1; D gene unclear. The length of the CDR3 is 15 residues. Germline V CDR1 and CDR2: MNHEY, SMNVEV (reference sequence). Deletions cut 7 bases from V and 0 bases from J, with 13 bases between. The CDR3 here is CASKPASDSYNEQFF. The CDR3 DNA reads TGTGCCAGCAAACCGGCTTCAGACTCCTACAATGAGCAGTTCTTC.

The chain joins TRBV27 to TRBJ2-1, with 13 bases aligning to TRBD2. From germline, CDR1 is MNHEY and CDR2 SMNVEV (reference sequence). V shed 3 bases and J 6 bases; nucleotides not matched to a gene: 5. This CDR3 is built from 16 residues. CDR3 region: CASSFKLAGGPNEQFF. Written as DNA, the CDR3 is TGTGCCAGCAGTTTCAAACTAGCGGGAGGGCCCAATGAGCAGTTCTTC.

The chain has TRBV9 and TRBJ2-7; no clear D gene. Germline lookup yields CDR1 SGDLS and CDR2 YYNGEE. With 6 bases removed from V and 6 bases from J, the gap between germline ends came to 7 bases. The CDR3 consists of 10 residues. CDR3 sequence: CASKWGEQYF. The CDR3 DNA reads as TGTGCCAGCAAGTGGGGCGAGCAGTACTTC.

The chain links TRBV4-1 to TRBJ1-1; weak D call: TRBD1 (5 bases). The CDR3 is 14 amino acids. Germline loops: CDR1 MGHRA, CDR2 YSYEKL. V shed 6 bases and J shed 0 bases, with 11 bases lying between them. CDR3 amino acids: CASRPTALNTEAFF. The CDR3 DNA is TGCGCCAGCAGACCGACAGCTTTGAACACTGAAGCTTTCTTT.

For the CDR3, the DNA is TGTGCCAGTAGTATAGGTGGGGGCAATTGGGATGGCTACACCTTC. Encoded protein: CASSIGGGNWDGYTF. The chain joins TRBV19 to TRBJ1-2; possible D gene TRBD1, 6 bases. Germline V gene sequence: CDR1 LNHDA, CDR2 SQIVND (reference sequence). With 1 base removed from V and 6 bases from J, the gap between germline ends came to 15 bases. This CDR3 is built from 15 residues. Supplemented by reference TRBV19 and TRBJ1-2, the full variable domain reads DGGITQSPKYLFRKEGQNVTLSCEQNLNHDAMYWYRQDPGQGLRLIYYSQIVNDFQKGDIAEGYSVSREKKESFPLTVTSAQKNPTAFYLCASSIGGGNWDGYTFGSGTRLTVV.

This clone was seen a single time. The chain uses TRBV19 and TRBJ1-1; TRBD1 agrees at 9 bases. The J segment lost 4 bases and the V segment lost 5 bases, leaving 5 bases of the junction unmatched. Per the germline V gene, CDR1 is LNHDA and CDR2 is SQIVND (reference sequence). The CDR3 runs to 14 residues. The CDR3 spells CASSPGTGPTEAFF. The CDR3 bases are TGTGCCAGTAGTCCTGGGACAGGGCCCACTGAAGCTTTCTTT.

The chain couples TRBV5-8 to TRBJ2-7; TRBD2 matches 7 bases. The CDR3 sequence is 15 residues long. V gave up 4 bases and J gave up 1 base; unmatched junction bases: 8. CDR1 is SGHTS and CDR2 is YDEGEE in the germline V gene. CDR3 nucleotides: TGTGCCAGCAGCATACTTCCGGGGGGTTCCTACGAGCAGTACTTC. Amino acid sequence: CASSILPGGSYEQYF.

This clone was seen a single time. The rearrangement joins TRBV4-3 to TRBJ1-3; no reliable D call. Germline CDR1 is LGHNA and CDR2 is YSLEER. The CDR3 consists of 15 residues. Deletions cut 0 bases from V and 4 bases from J, with 10 bases between. The CDR3 coding sequence is TGCGCCAGCAGCCAAGATTGGGGTTACGGAAACACCATATATTTT. As protein: CASSQDWGYGNTIYF.

This clone appeared a single time. CDR3 sequence reads: CASSPTTGRGATQYF. The CDR3 region has the DNA TGTGCCAGCAGCCCGACGACAGGGAGGGGGGCGACCCAGTACTTC. This chain links TRBV11-3 with TRBJ2-5; D is tentatively TRBD1 or TRBD2 (7 bases each). CDR3 length: 15 residues. Germline CDR1 is SGHNT and CDR2 is YENEEA. V lost 5 bases, J lost 7 bases, and 20 bases lay in between.

The chain joins TRBV14 to TRBJ1-2, with D possibly TRBD1 on 5 matching bases. Germline values: CDR1 SGHDN, CDR2 FVKESK. V shed 4 bases and J shed 2 bases, with 8 bases lying between them. CDR3 length: 13 amino acids. CDR3 in amino acids: CASSPTVNYGYTF. The DNA of the CDR3 is TGTGCCAGCAGCCCGACAGTAAACTATGGCTACACCTTC.

This clone has just a few counts. The V gene is TRBV19, the J gene TRBJ1-1, with a weak D call TRBD1 (5 bases). Germline CDR1 LNHDA, CDR2 SQIVND (reference sequence). The V end lost 5 bases, the J end lost 4 bases, and 20 bases lay between the germline ends. This CDR3 contains 16 residues. The CDR3 reads CASSPRTSQGPTEAFF. The CDR3 DNA reads TGTGCCAGTAGTCCGAGGACATCTCAGGGACCCACTGAAGCTTTCTTT.

The genes are TRBV6-5 and TRBJ2-5; possibly TRBD1 for D (5 bases). Germline V gives CDR1 MNHEY, CDR2 SVGAGI. The CDR3 is 13 amino acids. V was shortened by 7 bases and J by 1 base, with 10 bases between the two germline ends. This CDR3 is CASMQGSQETQYF. As DNA, the CDR3 is TGTGCCAGCATGCAGGGATCCCAAGAGACCCAGTACTTC.

The rearrangement links TRBV7-9 to TRBJ1-1; possibly TRBD1 for D (6 bases). V was cut by 5 bases and J by 4 bases, with 14 bases left in between. This CDR3 is 14 amino acids long. In germline, CDR1 is SEHNR, CDR2 FQNEAQ (reference sequence). Here the CDR3 DNA reads TGTGCCAGCAGCCTCCTACAGGGAGGCACTGAAGCTTTCTTT. It specifies CASSLLQGGTEAFF.

V gene TRBV6-1 combines with J gene TRBJ1-2, with D perhaps TRBD1 (5 bases). CDR1 MNHNS and CDR2 SASEGT come from the germline V gene. V lost 2 bases and J 7 bases, leaving 8 bases between the germline ends. This CDR3 comprises 12 residues. CDR3 nucleotide sequence: TGTGCCAGCAGTGAAATGGGGGTTGGCTACACCTTC. This encodes CASSEMGVGYTF.

This chain uses TRBV7-2 with TRBJ2-7; D ambiguous. This CDR3 contains 11 residues. Trimming stripped 5 bases from V and 2 bases from J, with 4 bases between. Germline V lookup: CDR1 SGHTA, CDR2 FQGNSA. CDR3 in amino acids: CASSPAYEQYF. The CDR3 DNA reads as TGTGCCAGCAGCCCAGCCTACGAGCAGTACTTC.

The chain is built from TRBV29-1 and TRBJ2-7; D call uncertain. This CDR3 spans 12 amino acids. Germline V lookup: CDR1 SQVTM, CDR2 ANQGSEA. Trimming removed 7 bases from V and 0 bases from J, with 10 bases in between. The CDR3 region is CSALVSSYEQYF. The CDR3 nucleotides read TGCAGCGCCCTAGTGAGCTCCTACGAGCAGTACTTC.